The following is a T cell receptor (beta chain) sequence with its context. Trimming cost V 2 bases and J 1 base; bases outside gene matches: 10. The CDR3 is 18 residues long. The germline V gene has CDR1 MGHRA and CDR2 YSYEKL. Methods used by the authors: Amplification of reference gene primers was used by the study to estimate nucleated cell counts. TCRdb keeps only in-frame clones here, not all; method: immunoSEQ multiplex PCR. V, J and clone size reflect that table, while D and trimming were determined from the DNA. The data contain 140,000 to 150,000 clones, around 81% of them singletons. This entry is derived from a study of blood T cell repertoires in COVID-19. Study details: T cells, B-cell-depleted T cells, or PBMCs provided the cDNA or gDNA that served as material.

The rearrangement uses TRBV4-1 and TRBJ2-2, with 7 bases fitting TRBD1. The sequence was obtained from a man in his sixties with active or convalescent COVID-19. Sequenced sample: peripheral blood. For the CDR3, the DNA is TGCGCCAGCAGCCAAACAGGGGTTGGGGGCTTGAACACCGGGGAGCTGTTTTTT. Encoded protein: CASSQTGVGGLNTGELFF.